Following are 27 T cell receptor beta chains from one sample sequenced in a study of cytomegalovirus exposure and HLA in healthy donors. Assay used: immunoSEQ multiplex PCR; TCRdb lists only in-frame clones, some missing. Seen here are 71,000 or so clones, 94% observed once, and the top ten hold 2.5% to 4%. Specimen: PBMCs. The receptors were gathered from a young woman in good health and CMV-seropositive.

This chain connects TRBV27 to TRBJ2-4; D is possibly TRBD1 (6 bases). Germline values: CDR1 MNHEY, CDR2 SMNVEV (reference sequence). V lost 6 bases and J 7 bases, leaving 16 bases between the germline ends. There are 14 residues in the CDR3. The CDR3 sequence is CASRPRGIRNIQYF. For the CDR3, the DNA is TGTGCCAGCAGACCAAGGGGGATTCGGAACATTCAGTACTTC.

This sequence joins TRBV28 and TRBJ2-5; D is uncertain. This CDR3 has 15 residues. Germline V gene lookup returns CDR1 MDHEN and CDR2 SYDVKM. V gave up 6 bases and J gave up 2 bases, with 16 bases separating them. CDR3 in DNA: TGTGCCAGCAGAATCGTATGGCGGAGTCAAGAGACCCAGTACTTC. This gives the protein CASRIVWRSQETQYF.

The V and J genes are TRBV11-2 and TRBJ2-2, with TRBD1 as a possible D gene (6 bases). This CDR3 is built from 14 residues. Trimming shortened V by 5 bases and J by 6 bases, and 13 bases separated the two germline ends. Germline CDR1 SGHAT, CDR2 FQNNGV. The DNA of the CDR3 is TGTGCCAGCAGCCCGTCAGGGGTCGCCGGGGAGCTGTTTTTT. Translating it yields CASSPSGVAGELFF.

The CDR3: CASSPPGAGLEYEQYF. Here the CDR3 DNA reads TGTGCCAGCAGTCCCCCTGGGGCAGGCCTGGAATACGAGCAGTACTTC. The V call is TRBV28, the J call TRBJ2-7; tentatively, D is TRBD1 (5 bases). Germline lookup yields CDR1 MDHEN and CDR2 SYDVKM. The CDR3 is 16 residues long. The germline V and J ends were trimmed by 5 bases and 4 bases, with 21 bases remaining between them.

The chain is built from TRBV10-3 and TRBJ2-3; D remains unclear. Germline assignment: CDR1 ENHRY and CDR2 SYGVKD. The CDR3 runs to 12 residues. The V gene lost 3 bases and the J gene lost 4 bases, with 5 bases spanning the gap. CDR3 sequence (DNA): TGTGCCATCAGTGATCAGGCAGATACGCAGTATTTT. Residues: CAISDQADTQYF.

This chain links TRBV2 with TRBJ2-7; 9 bases align to TRBD2. This CDR3 has 12 residues. Per the germline V gene, CDR1 is SNHLY and CDR2 is FYNNEI. V dropped 6 bases and J dropped 5; count of bases not matched to a gene: 2. In nucleotides, the CDR3 is TGTGCCAGCAGGGCTAGCGGGAACGAGCAGTACTTC. It yields the protein CASRASGNEQYF. The full variable domain, with the rest looked up from reference TRBV2 and TRBJ2-7, is EPEVTQTPSHQVTQMGQEVILRCVPISNHLYFYWYRQILGQKVEFLVSFYNNEISEKSEIFDDQFSVERPDGSNFTLKIRSTKLEDSAMYFCASRASGNEQYFGPGTRLTVT.

V gene TRBV28 combines with J gene TRBJ1-4; 7 bases agree with TRBD1. Germline V lookup: CDR1 MDHEN, CDR2 SYDVKM. This CDR3 comprises 14 residues. The V and J ends lost 6 bases and 4 bases, in that order; junction bases with no gene match: 5. The CDR3 coding sequence is TGTGCCAGCAGACTTGACAGGGTTAATGAAAAACTGTTTTTT. Its translation is CASRLDRVNEKLFF.

V is TRBV28 and J is TRBJ1-1; 8 bases fit TRBD1. Germline V gene data show CDR1 as MDHEN and CDR2 as SYDVKM. After removal of 6 bases from V and 7 bases from J, the junction contained 7 bases not matched to a gene. The CDR3 has 13 residues. The chain's CDR3 is CASSRGDRREAFF. In nucleotides, the CDR3 is TGTGCCAGCAGCCGCGGGGACAGGCGTGAAGCTTTCTTT.

V is TRBV9 and J is TRBJ2-1; 9 bases align to TRBD2. Germline-derived CDR1 and CDR2 are SGDLS and YYNGEE. Trimming removed 3 bases from V and 3 bases from J; junction bases left unmatched: 4. The CDR3 is 15 residues long. CDR3 sequence reads: CASSGGLADYNEQFF. The CDR3 nucleotides read TGTGCCAGCAGCGGGGGACTAGCAGACTACAATGAGCAGTTCTTC.

The CDR3 spells CASSESGIVTTSLFF. Here the CDR3 DNA reads TGTGCCAGCAGTGAATCGGGGATAGTGACTACCTCACTGTTTTTT. V and J are TRBV6-1 and TRBJ1-4, with no clear D. Deletions cut 2 bases from V and 13 bases from J, with 20 bases between. CDR1 is MNHNS, CDR2 SASEGT, per germline. CDR3 length: 15 residues.

The rearrangement uses TRBV9 and TRBJ1-1, with 8 positions matching TRBD1. Looked up from germline, CDR1 is SGDLS and CDR2 is YYNGEE. The V segment lost 3 bases and the J segment 2 bases; nucleotides outside the gene matches: 9. The CDR3 totals 16 residues. The CDR3 spells CASSETGGKGNTEAFF. The CDR3 DNA is TGTGCCAGCAGCGAAACAGGGGGAAAAGGAAACACTGAAGCTTTCTTT.

The table lists this clone with a count of one. The chain is built from TRBV28 and TRBJ2-7; TRBD2 matches 9 bases. CDR1 MDHEN and CDR2 SYDVKM come from the germline V gene. The CDR3 has 16 residues. V gave up 3 bases and J gave up 2 bases; unmatched junction bases: 8. The CDR3 sequence: CASSFIAGDKAYEQYF. CDR3 DNA: TGTGCCAGCAGTTTTATAGCGGGAGATAAAGCCTACGAGCAGTACTTC. The entire variable domain, with the rest obtained from reference TRBV28 and TRBJ2-7, is as follows: DVKVTQSSRYLVKRTGEKVFLECVQDMDHENMFWYRQDPGLGLRLIYFSYDVKMKEKGDIPEGYSVSREKKERFSLILESASTNQTSMYLCASSFIAGDKAYEQYFGPGTRLTVT.

The chain joins TRBV28 to TRBJ1-1, with D unresolved. Germline CDR1 MDHEN, CDR2 SYDVKM. The length of the CDR3 is 17 residues. Trimming took off 6 bases at V and 1 base at J, with 21 bases between the two ends. The CDR3 DNA sequence: TGTGCCAGCAGCTTTTTCAACCCACCAGGTACGAACACTGAAGCTTTCTTT. It encodes CASSFFNPPGTNTEAFF.

The V gene is TRBV6-5, the J gene TRBJ2-5; tentative D call: TRBD1 (5 bases). There are 13 residues in the CDR3. Per germline, CDR1 MNHEY and CDR2 SVGAGI. V shed 4 bases and J shed 3 bases, with 9 bases lying between them. The CDR3 loop reads CASSLGREETQYF. CDR3 DNA: TGTGCCAGCAGTTTAGGCAGGGAAGAGACCCAGTACTTC.

The chain recombines TRBV14 with TRBJ2-1, with 9 nucleotides matching TRBD2. The V and J ends lost 4 bases and 4 bases, in that order; junction bases with no gene match: 5. Germline values: CDR1 SGHDN, CDR2 FVKESK. The CDR3 extends over 15 amino acids. CDR3: CASSLSGRQYNEQFF. In DNA form, the CDR3 reads TGTGCCAGCAGCCTTAGCGGGAGACAGTACAATGAGCAGTTCTTC.

The V and J genes are TRBV7-9 and TRBJ1-1, with TRBD1 matching over 10 bases. Germline CDR1 SEHNR, CDR2 FQNEAQ (reference sequence). V was clipped by 6 bases and J by 1 base; unmatched bases: 11. The length of the CDR3 is 17 residues. The CDR3 here is CASRTSGQGLSNTEAFF. For the CDR3, the DNA is TGTGCCAGCAGAACCTCGGGACAGGGGTTATCGAACACTGAAGCTTTCTTT.

The chain couples TRBV7-2 to TRBJ2-3, with 10 bases that match TRBD2. Trimming cost V 5 bases and J 3 bases; bases outside gene matches: 5. Germline V gene sequence: CDR1 SGHTA, CDR2 FQGNSA. This CDR3 is 15 amino acids long. The CDR3 loop reads CASSTGLAETDTQYF. The CDR3 DNA reads as TGTGCCAGCAGCACAGGACTAGCGGAGACAGATACGCAGTATTTT. Variable domain in full (rest from reference TRBV7-2 and TRBJ2-3): GAGVSQSPSNKVTEKGKDVELRCDPISGHTALYWYRQSLGQGLEFLIYFQGNSAPDKSGLPSDRFSAERTGGSVSTLTIQRTQQEDSAVYLCASSTGLAETDTQYFGPGTRLTVL.

The V and J genes are TRBV9 and TRBJ1-1; D may be TRBD1 (6 bases). Trimming took 2 bases from V and 4 from J, leaving 12 bases between them. The CDR3 covers 14 residues. Germline CDR1 SGDLS, CDR2 YYNGEE. CDR3 loop: CASSVGGRGTEAFF. For the CDR3, the DNA is TGTGCCAGCAGCGTGGGGGGGCGAGGCACTGAAGCTTTCTTT. The full variable domain, in which reference TRBV9 and TRBJ1-1 provide the parts outside the CDR3, is DSGVTQTPKHLITATGQRVTLRCSPRSGDLSVYWYQQSLDQGLQFLIQYYNGEERAKGNILERFSAQQFPDLHSELNLSSLELGDSALYFCASSVGGRGTEAFFGQGTRLTVV.

The chain employs TRBV5-1 and TRBJ2-5; tentatively, D is TRBD1 (5 bases). Germline V CDR1 and CDR2: SGHRS, YFSETQ. CDR3 length: 17 residues. Trimming took 0 bases from V and 4 from J, leaving 19 bases between them. CDR3: CASSLARGTSGRETQYF. The CDR3 nucleotides read TGCGCCAGCAGCTTGGCTAGGGGAACCTCAGGTAGAGAGACCCAGTACTTC.

The chain combines TRBV27 with TRBJ2-7, with D maybe TRBD2 (5 bases). Trimming shortened V by 6 bases and J by 3 bases, and 18 bases separated the two germline ends. CDR1 and CDR2 from the germline V gene are MNHEY and SMNVEV (reference sequence). The CDR3 is made up of 15 amino acids. The CDR3 bases are TGTGCCAGCAGCCGGCAGGAGCGGACGAACTACGAGCAGTACTTC. It codes for CASSRQERTNYEQYF.

CDR3 DNA sequence: TGTGCCAGCAGCTTGGTTTCAGGGCAAGAGACCCAGTACTTC. It specifies CASSLVSGQETQYF. This chain links TRBV5-5 with TRBJ2-5, with D maybe TRBD1 (5 bases). V was clipped by 0 bases and J by 2 bases, with 8 bases between them. The CDR3 runs to 14 residues. Germline V gives CDR1 SGHKS, CDR2 YYEKEE (reference sequence). Together with reference TRBV5-5 and TRBJ2-5, the CDR3 gives the full variable domain: DAGVTQSPTHLIKTRGQQVTLRCSPISGHKSVSWYQQVLGQGPQFIFQYYEKEERGRGNFPDRFSARQFPNYSSELNVNALLLGDSALYLCASSLVSGQETQYFGPGTRLLVL.

J is TRBJ1-4 and V is TRBV30, with 8 bases fitting TRBD1. The germline V gene has CDR1 GTSNPN and CDR2 SVGIG (reference sequence). J lost 8 bases, V lost 5 bases, and 16 bases had no gene match. The CDR3 contains 16 residues. The DNA for the CDR3 is TGTGCCTGGGAGGGTCCCTGGCAGGGGGCGGGAGAAAAACTGTTTTTT. It yields the protein CAWEGPWQGAGEKLFF.

The gene calls are TRBV30 and TRBJ1-2; tentatively, D is TRBD1 (6 bases). Trimming removed 5 bases from V and 6 bases from J, with 10 bases in between. There are 11 residues in the CDR3. Germline CDR1 reads GTSNPN; CDR2 reads SVGIG (reference sequence). The DNA of the CDR3 is TGTGCCTGGGAACAGGGCAATGGCTACACCTTC. This sequence encodes CAWEQGNGYTF.

The chain joins TRBV7-2 to TRBJ2-3; D uncertain. V was shortened by 3 bases and J by 3 bases, with 7 bases between the two germline ends. Germline loops: CDR1 SGHTA, CDR2 FQGNSA. This CDR3 is 13 amino acids long. The CDR3 protein is CASSFEWTDTQYF. The CDR3 DNA follows: TGTGCCAGCAGCTTTGAGTGGACAGATACGCAGTATTTT.

The chain combines TRBV30 with TRBJ2-2, with D hard to call. Trimming cost V 8 bases and J 6 bases, with 19 bases left between them. The CDR3 totals 14 residues. Germline V gene sequence: CDR1 GTSNPN, CDR2 SVGIG (reference sequence). The DNA for the CDR3 is TGTGCCAGAACCCAGTATGAGGTACCCGGGGAGCTGTTTTTT. Residues: CARTQYEVPGELFF.

The chain uses TRBV7-2 and TRBJ1-4, with TRBD1 matching over 7 bases. V lost 6 bases to trimming and J lost 3 bases; unmatched junction nucleotides: 4. The CDR3 sequence is 14 residues long. Germline lookup yields CDR1 SGHTA and CDR2 FQGNSA. This chain's CDR3 is CASRTGTANEKLFF. CDR3 DNA sequence: TGTGCCAGCAGGACCGGGACAGCTAATGAAAAACTGTTTTTT. Full variable domain (missing parts from reference TRBV7-2 and TRBJ1-4): GAGVSQSPSNKVTEKGKDVELRCDPISGHTALYWYRQSLGQGLEFLIYFQGNSAPDKSGLPSDRFSAERTGGSVSTLTIQRTQQEDSAVYLCASRTGTANEKLFFGSGTQLSVL.

The chain has TRBV20-1 and TRBJ2-5; tentative D call: TRBD2 (6 bases). Germline CDR1 reads DFQATT; CDR2 reads SNEGSKA (reference sequence). Trimming took off 4 bases at V and 4 bases at J, with 7 bases between the two ends. This CDR3 region has 11 residues. CDR3 bases: TGCAGTGCTATGGGGGGAGAGACCCAGTACTTC. As protein: CSAMGGETQYF.